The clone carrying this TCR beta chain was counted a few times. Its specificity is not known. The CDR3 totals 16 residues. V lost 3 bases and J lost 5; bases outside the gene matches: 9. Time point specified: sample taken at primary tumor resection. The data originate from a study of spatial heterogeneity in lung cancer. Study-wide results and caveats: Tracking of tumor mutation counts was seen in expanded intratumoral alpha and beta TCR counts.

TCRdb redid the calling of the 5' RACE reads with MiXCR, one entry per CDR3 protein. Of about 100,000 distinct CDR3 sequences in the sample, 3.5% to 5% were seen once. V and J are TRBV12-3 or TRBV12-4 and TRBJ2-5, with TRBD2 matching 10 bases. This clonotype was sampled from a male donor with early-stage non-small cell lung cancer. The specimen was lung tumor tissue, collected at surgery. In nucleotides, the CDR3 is TGTGCCAGCAGTTTGGGGGGCACTAGCGGGGTGGAGACCCAGTACTTC. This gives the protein CASSLGGTSGVETQYF.